This T cell receptor beta chain was captured by sequencing in a study of T-cell reconstitution after alpha-beta-depleted transplantation in children. Study observations and caveats: There were some patients whose high TCRbeta diversity at day 60 came from surviving recipient T cells and thymic progenitors. Reported findings indicate that, about two months after transplant, alpha-beta T cells came from several hundred expanded clones, which were derived from non-depleted graft cells. T-cell counts and diversity were attributed mostly to newly produced T cells one year after transplant.

Using unique molecular identifiers, the investigators prepared the TCRbeta library. TCRdb redid the calling of the PCR reads with MiXCR, one entry per CDR3 protein. The table records fewer than 350,000 distinct CDR3 sequences, 11% of them present only once. This clonotype was seen many times. Its matching antigen is unknown. Trimming stripped 4 bases from V and 6 bases from J, with 11 bases between. CDR1 is SGHDT and CDR2 is YYEEEE in the germline V gene. The CDR3 runs to 13 residues. This sequence was found in a male patient between 2 and 10 years old who had a stem cell transplant for chronic granulomatous disease, so the T cells may come from the graft donor. The sequencing used peripheral blood, collected 180 days after TCRalphabeta/CD19-depleted stem cell transplant. The V and J genes are TRBV5-6 and TRBJ2-1; D remains ambiguous. CDR3 nucleotide sequence: TGTGCCAGCAGCGCTCTACTGGGCAATGAGCAGTTCTTC. It is translated as CASSALLGNEQFF.